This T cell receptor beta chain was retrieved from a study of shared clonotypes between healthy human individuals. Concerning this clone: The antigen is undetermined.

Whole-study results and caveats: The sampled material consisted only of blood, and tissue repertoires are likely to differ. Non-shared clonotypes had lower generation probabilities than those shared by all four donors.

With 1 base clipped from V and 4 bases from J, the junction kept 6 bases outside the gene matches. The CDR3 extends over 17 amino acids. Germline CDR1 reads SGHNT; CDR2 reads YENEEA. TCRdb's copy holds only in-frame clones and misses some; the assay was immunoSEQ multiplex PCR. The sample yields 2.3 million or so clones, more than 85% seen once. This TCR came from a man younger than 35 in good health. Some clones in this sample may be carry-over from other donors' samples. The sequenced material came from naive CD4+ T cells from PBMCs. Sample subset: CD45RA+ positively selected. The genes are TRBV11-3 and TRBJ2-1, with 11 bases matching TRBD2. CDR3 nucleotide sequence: TGTGCCAGCAGCTTAGGGCTAGCGGGAGGAGGGTACAATGAGCAGTTCTTC. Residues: CASSLGLAGGGYNEQFF.